These T cell receptor beta chains were read from a single sample in a study of OX40 agonist ivuxolimab in advanced cancers. The table came from immunoSEQ multiplex PCR; TCRdb's copy has only in-frame clones and leaves some out. The sample consists of roughly 100,000 clones, 84% of them appearing once. The material sequenced was CD4+ or CD8+ T cells sorted from blood, taken in a trial of the OX40 agonist ivuxolimab. The receptors originated from an adult with an advanced solid tumor such as melanoma, head and neck, liver or kidney cancer. CDR3s leave out the opening cysteine and the closing phenylalanine or tryptophan. Only part of the rows carry a size: once, few, many, or a class if the clone is expanded.

v_gene	j_gene	abundance	CDR3aa
TRBV7-9	TRBJ1-3	-	ASSPFGGYSSGNTIY
TRBV2	TRBJ1-5	-	ASSEWASNQPQH
TRBV7-8	TRBJ1-5	-	ASSPTGPGQPQH
TRBV10-3	TRBJ2-7	few	AISESTRALDEQY
TRBV11-3	TRBJ2-2	few	ASSLSGASTGELF
TRBV7-6	TRBJ2-7	-	ASSLEDRGYEQY
TRBV5-6	TRBJ1-2	once	ASSPARAHGYT
TRBV6-7	TRBJ1-5	-	ASRGGQNQPQH
TRBV28	TRBJ1-1	-	ASSLDRRPMNTEAF
TRBV10-2	TRBJ2-3	-	ASSPLSGGPTDTQY
TRBV6-5	TRBJ1-2	few	ASTTGYGYT
TRBV28	TRBJ1-4	-	ASSLRDHNEKLF
TRBV7-9	TRBJ1-5	few	ASSLDDSFNQPQH
TRBV9	TRBJ2-5	-	ASSVGSGQETQY
TRBV10-1	TRBJ1-1	-	ASSAGNTEAF
TRBV7-8	TRBJ1-5	-	ASSLDSHNQPQH
TRBV27	TRBJ2-7	once	ASSHEGGEQY
TRBV7-2	TRBJ2-2	-	ASSFGGDTGELF
TRBV7-3	TRBJ2-1	-	ASSMGQAPYNEQF
TRBV5-6	TRBJ2-7	-	ASSLEGGGSFEQY
TRBV4-3	TRBJ1-6	-	ASSQEGRGQYNSPLH
TRBV4-2	TRBJ1-1	-	ASSQEAGSGGTEAF
TRBV6-6	TRBJ2-3	-	ASSYPTGAGTDTQY
TRBV2	TRBJ2-5	-	ASSGFGTTKAETQY
TRBV6-6	TRBJ1-5	-	ASRGGADNQPQH
TRBV10-3	TRBJ1-6	-	AISGGQGNNSLLH
TRBV18	TRBJ2-1	few	ASSPNPMDNEQF
TRBV11-2	TRBJ1-1	-	ASSLSGRQGQFEAF
TRBV30	TRBJ2-2	-	AWSVPGQGNTGELF
TRBV28	TRBJ2-5	-	ASGAGTQETQY
TRBV25-1	TRBJ2-1	-	ASSWGIYSSYNEQF
TRBV6-5	TRBJ1-1	-	ASSQLFKNTEAF
TRBV6-4	TRBJ1-1	-	ASSDSTGSTEAF
TRBV9	TRBJ1-2	once	ASSVGLVRAQANYGYT
TRBV19	TRBJ2-3	-	ASRRAGSSGGVDTQY
TRBV9	TRBJ2-2	-	ASSVGVEDVLF
TRBV15	TRBJ2-7	once	ATSRVAGTSTYEQY
TRBV7-2	TRBJ2-3	-	ASSLGQTVTDTQY
TRBV6-5	TRBJ2-1	-	ASSKGGEPYNEQF